This T cell receptor beta chain was observed in a study of human T cells and chemical hapten exposure. Looking at the study overall: Small discrepancies in pooled library volume mainly accounted for the varying TCR yields per sample. Findings of the study overall: TCRs whose frequency exceeded 1 in 1000 remained the same following DPC sensitization.

The time point denotes: healthy volunteer bleed at 2 weeks. Total RNA came from unfractionated whole blood. During construction of the library, unique molecular identifiers were attached to individual cDNA molecules for quantitative, reproducible TCR counting. Authors' analysis steps: From approximately 20,000 to 700,000 TCRs were found per sample, with a median of about 96,000. One entry per CDR3 protein results from TCRdb running MiXCR on the RACE reads. Clone size and V and J calls follow TCRdb, not the original study. The sample carries 100,000 to 150,000 distinct CDR3 sequences, around 8.2% recorded once. Concerning this clonotype: The target antigen is unknown.

This TCR was sampled from a male donor in good health. Some clones in this sample may be carry-over from other donors' samples. The sample consisted of whole blood.

For the CDR3, the DNA is TGCGCCAGCAGCCAAGCCACAGGGGAAGGCTATGGCTACACCTTC. Translating it yields CASSQATGEGYGYTF. This chain links TRBV4-3 with TRBJ1-2; TRBD1 agrees at 7 bases. This CDR3 spans 15 amino acids. CDR1 is LGHNA, CDR2 YSLEER, per germline. The ends lost 1 base at V and 4 bases at J; junction bases unmatched: 6.